What follows describes a single T cell receptor beta chain. The antigen is undetermined. Trimming cost V 4 bases and J 3 bases, with 7 bases left between them. This CDR3 comprises 12 residues. Germline lookup yields CDR1 WNHNN and CDR2 SYGVQD (reference sequence). This entry belongs to a study of pediatric ulcerative colitis. Study results and caveats: Two rectal clonotypes were found only in ulcerative colitis patients, all of them.

Colonoscopy and blood draw happened at the same time. Sequencing was at survey level. Sequencing depth was up to 500,000 reads per sample. Assay: immunoSEQ multiplex PCR; the TCRdb copy retains only in-frame clones and omits some. Altogether approximately 60,000 clones are present, about nine tenths being singletons, with the ten largest covering around 3.5%. The sample was blood. This receptor was identified in a boy aged 5 to 17 with severe ulcerative colitis. The chain is built from TRBV10-1 and TRBJ2-7; no firm D call. The CDR3 nucleotides read TGCGCCAGCAGTGTCGGCAGCTACGAGCAGTACTTC. This codes for CASSVGSYEQYF.